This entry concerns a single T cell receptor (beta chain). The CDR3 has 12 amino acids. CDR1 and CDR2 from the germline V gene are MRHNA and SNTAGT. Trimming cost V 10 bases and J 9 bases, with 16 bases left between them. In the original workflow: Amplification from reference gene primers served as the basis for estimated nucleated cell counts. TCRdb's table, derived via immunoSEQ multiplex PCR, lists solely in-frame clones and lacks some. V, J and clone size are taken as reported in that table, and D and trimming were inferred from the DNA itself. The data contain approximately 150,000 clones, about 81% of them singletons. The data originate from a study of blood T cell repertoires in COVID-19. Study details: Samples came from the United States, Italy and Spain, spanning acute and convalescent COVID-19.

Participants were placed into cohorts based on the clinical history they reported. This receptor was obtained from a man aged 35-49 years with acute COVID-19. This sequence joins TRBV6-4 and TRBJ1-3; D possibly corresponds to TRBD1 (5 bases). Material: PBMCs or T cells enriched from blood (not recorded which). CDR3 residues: CATLGPVGTIYF. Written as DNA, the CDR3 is TGTGCCACCTTGGGGCCAGTCGGCACCATATATTTT.